Below, 24 T cell receptor beta chains from the same sample are listed, as sequenced in a study of shared clonotypes between healthy human individuals. CD8 cells regarded as naive lacked CD45RO, were positively chosen for CCR7, and omitted terminally differentiated effector memory CD45RA+ cells. Clones were sequenced by immunoSEQ multiplex PCR, and TCRdb holds only the in-frame ones, with some missing. The repertoire holds about 550,000 clones, with about 95% as singletons. The sequencing input was naive CD8+ T cells sorted from blood. Source of these receptors: a woman in her thirties in good health.

The chain combines TRBV5-6 with TRBJ2-3; D is unresolved. The germline CDR1 and CDR2 sequences are SGHDT and YYEEEE. The CDR3 loop spans 15 amino acids. V shed 1 base and J shed 4 bases, with 13 bases lying between them. The CDR3 nucleotides are TGTGCCAGCAGCTTGCTGTCCCTCGGCCCAGATACGCAGTATTTT. This encodes CASSLLSLGPDTQYF.

V gene TRBV19 combines with J gene TRBJ2-7, with D perhaps TRBD1 or TRBD2 (5 bases each). Germline loops: CDR1 LNHDA, CDR2 SQIVND (reference sequence). The CDR3 is made up of 15 amino acids. V lost 6 bases and J lost 2, with 17 bases in between. The CDR3 loop is CASSSSFGTAYEQYF. For the CDR3, the DNA is TGTGCCAGTAGCAGTTCCTTCGGGACGGCCTACGAGCAGTACTTC.

The rearrangement links TRBV6-5 to TRBJ1-6, with D uncertain. This CDR3 region has 13 residues. V was clipped by 2 bases and J by 10 bases, with 9 bases between them. CDR1 MNHEY and CDR2 SVGAGI come from the germline V gene. The CDR3 loop reads CASSYNLGSPLHF. CDR3 coding DNA: TGTGCCAGCAGTTACAATTTGGGATCACCCCTCCACTTT.

The chain is built from TRBV11-2 and TRBJ1-3; no reliable D call. The CDR3 sequence is 16 residues long. Trimming shortened V by 4 bases and J by 2 bases, and 15 bases separated the two germline ends. Germline assignment: CDR1 SGHAT and CDR2 FQNNGV. The CDR3 region is CASSYGRGGPGNTIYF. As DNA, the CDR3 is TGTGCCAGCAGCTACGGCCGGGGAGGACCTGGAAACACCATATATTTT.

The chain has TRBV14 and TRBJ2-5, with D perhaps TRBD1 (6 bases). V lost 2 bases to trimming and J lost 10 bases, with 8 bases between them. Germline V gene sequence: CDR1 SGHDN, CDR2 FVKESK. The CDR3 is made up of 11 amino acids. The CDR3 DNA follows: TGTGCCAGCAGCCAACAGGGGAGCCAGTACTTC. Translating gives CASSQQGSQYF.

This chain connects TRBV7-9 to TRBJ2-7, with 11 nucleotides matching TRBD2. The CDR3 has 15 amino acids. J lost 5 bases, V lost 2 bases, and 5 bases had no gene match. Germline CDR1 is SEHNR and CDR2 is FQNEAQ (reference sequence). The CDR3 sequence: CASSLLAGGPNEQYF. The DNA for the CDR3 is TGTGCCAGCAGCTTATTAGCGGGAGGGCCTAACGAGCAGTACTTC.

This chain's CDR3 is CASSEGTKYNEQFF. CDR3 in DNA: TGTGCCAGCAGCGAGGGGACTAAATACAATGAGCAGTTCTTC. This sequence joins TRBV9 and TRBJ2-1, with 7 positions matching TRBD2. The germline gives CDR1 SGDLS, CDR2 YYNGEE. V lost 3 bases, J lost 4 bases, and 4 bases stayed unmatched. This CDR3 has 14 residues. Supplemented by reference TRBV9 and TRBJ2-1, the full variable domain reads DSGVTQTPKHLITATGQRVTLRCSPRSGDLSVYWYQQSLDQGLQFLIQYYNGEERAKGNILERFSAQQFPDLHSELNLSSLELGDSALYFCASSEGTKYNEQFFGPGTRLTVL.

The chain recombines TRBV2 with TRBJ2-3; 7 bases are shared with TRBD2. J lost 6 bases, V lost 5 bases, and 5 bases had no gene match. Germline loops: CDR1 SNHLY, CDR2 FYNNEI. The CDR3 is 13 amino acids. Here the CDR3 reads CASSWTRTDTQYF. CDR3 coding DNA: TGTGCCAGCAGTTGGACTAGAACGGATACGCAGTATTTT.

This chain uses TRBV6-5 with TRBJ1-1; no clear D gene. This CDR3 is 15 amino acids long. Germline CDR1 is MNHEY and CDR2 is SVGAGI. Trimming removed 2 bases from V and 2 bases from J, with 12 bases in between. CDR3 DNA: TGTGCCAGCAGTTACCGGGAGTCCCTAAACACTGAAGCTTTCTTT. Its translation is CASSYRESLNTEAFF.

The chain combines TRBV7-9 with TRBJ1-2; the D is unclear. From germline, CDR1 is SEHNR and CDR2 FQNEAQ (reference sequence). CDR3 length equals 13 residues. Trimming removed 1 base from V and 8 bases from J, with 11 bases in between. DNA of the CDR3: TGTGCCAGCAGCTTAGTGACTACTTTAGGCTACACCTTC. Translating gives CASSLVTTLGYTF.

The chain recombines TRBV30 with TRBJ2-7, with TRBD1 matching 10 bases. CDR1 and CDR2 from the germline V gene are GTSNPN and SVGIG (reference sequence). CDR3 size: 15 residues. The V gene end was trimmed by 1 base and the J gene end by 1 base; junction bases not matched to a gene: 4. The CDR3 loop is CAWSGGTGDSYEQYF. The CDR3 DNA sequence: TGTGCCTGGAGTGGAGGGACAGGGGATTCCTACGAGCAGTACTTC.

V is TRBV2 and J is TRBJ2-7, with D maybe TRBD1 (5 bases). This CDR3 has 13 residues. Trimming cost V 3 bases and J 7 bases, with 13 bases left between them. Germline V gene sequence: CDR1 SNHLY, CDR2 FYNNEI. CDR3 DNA: TGTGCCAGCAGTGAGTCAGGGTTGGGGGAGCAGTACTTC. Amino acid sequence: CASSESGLGEQYF. The whole variable domain, filled in from reference TRBV2 and TRBJ2-7, reads EPEVTQTPSHQVTQMGQEVILRCVPISNHLYFYWYRQILGQKVEFLVSFYNNEISEKSEIFDDQFSVERPDGSNFTLKIRSTKLEDSAMYFCASSESGLGEQYFGPGTRLTVT.

This clone was seen just once. The chain carries TRBV10-1 and TRBJ2-3; 10 bases are shared with TRBD2. Germline assignment: CDR1 WNHNN and CDR2 SYGVQD (reference sequence). The CDR3 totals 17 residues. V lost 3 bases and J lost 5; bases outside the gene matches: 11. CDR3 loop: CASSDPGLAGGQDTQYF. In nucleotides, the CDR3 is TGCGCCAGCAGTGATCCGGGGTTAGCGGGAGGTCAAGATACGCAGTATTTT.

The chain combines TRBV28 with TRBJ2-2, with no clear D. The V end lost 5 bases, the J end lost 3 bases, and 13 bases lay between the germline ends. Looked up from germline, CDR1 is MDHEN and CDR2 is SYDVKM. The CDR3 extends over 15 amino acids. CDR3 in amino acids: CASSLPRKDTGELFF. The DNA of the CDR3 is TGTGCCAGCAGTCTGCCCCGAAAAGACACCGGGGAGCTGTTTTTT.

The chain has TRBV10-1 and TRBJ2-4, with D perhaps TRBD1 (5 bases). CDR1 is WNHNN, CDR2 SYGVQD, per germline (reference sequence). This CDR3 is 17 amino acids long. Trimming stripped 3 bases from V and 2 bases from J, with 17 bases between. The CDR3 here is CASSDYDSPSPKNIQYF. The CDR3 nucleotides are TGCGCCAGCAGTGATTACGACAGCCCTAGTCCCAAAAACATTCAGTACTTC.

The chain links TRBV28 to TRBJ2-7, with D tentatively TRBD1 (5 bases). The CDR3 is made up of 13 amino acids. The V gene's germline CDR1 is MDHEN and CDR2 SYDVKM. Trimming left V 5 bases short and J 3 bases short, with 11 bases between. This chain's CDR3 is CASSRGMGYEQYF. CDR3 in DNA: TGTGCCAGCAGTAGGGGAATGGGCTACGAGCAGTACTTC. Combining the CDR3 with reference TRBV28 and TRBJ2-7 gives the whole variable domain DVKVTQSSRYLVKRTGEKVFLECVQDMDHENMFWYRQDPGLGLRLIYFSYDVKMKEKGDIPEGYSVSREKKERFSLILESASTNQTSMYLCASSRGMGYEQYFGPGTRLTVT.

This rearrangement joins TRBV21-1 to TRBJ1-1; TRBD1, as called in the table, went unchecked against the DNA. TRBV21-1 is a pseudogene. The CDR3 runs 11 residues. The DNA for the CDR3 is TGTGCCAGCAGCCGGACAAGTGAAGCTTTCTTT. Its translation: CASSRTSEAFF.

CDR3: CASSLDRRSGNTIYF. The CDR3, as DNA: TGCGCCAGCAGCTTGGACAGGAGGTCTGGAAACACCATATATTTT. The chain has TRBV5-1 and TRBJ1-3, with D perhaps TRBD1 (5 bases). Germline V gene sequence: CDR1 SGHRS, CDR2 YFSETQ. Deletions cut 0 bases from V and 1 base from J, with 8 bases between. The CDR3 is 15 amino acids.

The chain links TRBV4-2 to TRBJ1-5; D unclear. CDR1 is LGHNA and CDR2 is YNFKEQ in the germline V gene. The CDR3 consists of 15 residues. With 5 bases removed from V and 0 bases from J, the gap between germline ends came to 11 bases. The CDR3 is CASSLEGNSNQPQHF. CDR3 sequence (DNA): TGTGCCAGCAGCTTGGAGGGAAATAGCAATCAGCCCCAGCATTTT.

V usage is TRBV20-1 and J usage is TRBJ2-3; D may be TRBD2 (5 bases). Germline assignment: CDR1 DFQATT and CDR2 SNEGSKA (reference sequence). CDR3 length: 11 amino acids. V was cut by 0 bases and J by 8 bases, with 6 bases left in between. CDR3 amino acids: CSARESGTQYF. The CDR3 DNA reads as TGCAGTGCTAGAGAGAGCGGTACGCAGTATTTT.

This chain links TRBV25-1 with TRBJ1-2, with 10 positions matching TRBD1. The CDR3 is 13 amino acids. The germline gives CDR1 MGHDK, CDR2 SYGVNS. With V trimmed by 4 bases and J by 5 bases, 1 base remained unmatched. Here the CDR3 reads CASSGQGAYGYTF. CDR3 DNA sequence: TGTGCCAGCAGTGGACAGGGGGCTTATGGCTACACCTTC.

V and J are TRBV2 and TRBJ2-7, with D unresolved. Trimming shortened V by 6 bases and J by 3 bases, and 9 bases separated the two germline ends. This CDR3 contains 12 residues. Looked up from germline, CDR1 is SNHLY and CDR2 is FYNNEI. This chain's CDR3 is CASSDLFYEQYF. Written as DNA, the CDR3 is TGTGCCAGCAGCGACCTATTCTACGAGCAGTACTTC.

This clone occurred once. The genes are TRBV19 and TRBJ1-2; no reliable D call. Germline values: CDR1 LNHDA, CDR2 SQIVND (reference sequence). The germline V and J ends were trimmed by 5 bases and 4 bases, with 14 bases remaining between them. The CDR3 consists of 14 residues. CDR3 nucleotide sequence: TGTGCCAGTAGTGCATACATGGGCCCCTATGGCTACACCTTC. The encoded protein is CASSAYMGPYGYTF.

The rearrangement joins TRBV9 to TRBJ2-1, with TRBD2 matching over 9 bases. The CDR3 runs 14 residues. Losses at the gene ends were 3 bases for V and 5 bases for J; bases not matched to a gene: 3. Per the germline V gene, CDR1 is SGDLS and CDR2 is YYNGEE. CDR3 sequence: CASSAGTSHNEQFF. The CDR3 bases are TGTGCCAGCAGCGCCGGGACTAGCCACAATGAGCAGTTCTTC.